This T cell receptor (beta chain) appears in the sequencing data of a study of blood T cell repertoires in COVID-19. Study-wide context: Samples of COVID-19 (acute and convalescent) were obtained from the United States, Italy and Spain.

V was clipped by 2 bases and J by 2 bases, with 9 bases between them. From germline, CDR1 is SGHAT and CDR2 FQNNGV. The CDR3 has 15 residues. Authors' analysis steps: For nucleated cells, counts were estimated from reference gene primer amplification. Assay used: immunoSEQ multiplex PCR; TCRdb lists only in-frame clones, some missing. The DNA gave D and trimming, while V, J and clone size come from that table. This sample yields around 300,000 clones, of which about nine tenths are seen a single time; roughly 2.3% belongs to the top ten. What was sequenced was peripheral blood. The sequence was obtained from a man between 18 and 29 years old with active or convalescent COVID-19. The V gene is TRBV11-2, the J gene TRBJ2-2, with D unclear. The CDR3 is CASSLYYRNTGELFF. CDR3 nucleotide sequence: TGTGCCAGCAGCTTATACTACCGCAACACCGGGGAGCTGTTTTTT.